This T cell receptor beta chain is drawn from a study of CD8+ T cells in alopecia areata (dated by TCRdb to the late 2010s). Regarding the complete study: The treated patients, all with moderate-to-severe alopecia areata, were enrolled in an open-label pilot trial of oral tofacitinib given at 5 to 10 mg twice daily. Tofacitinib was given for 6 to 18 months, followed by 6 months of follow-up off drug to assess delayed response and recurrence. The SALT score, which quantifies the percentage of affected scalp surface area, was used to measure disease severity in treated patients. In both human patients and the C3H/HeJ mouse model, the study applied high-throughput TCRbeta sequencing to look at T cell clonal expansion in alopecia areata. Scalp tissue and sorted CD4+ and CD8+ peripheral blood T cells from patchy and totalis/universalis alopecia areata patients and from healthy controls were covered by human TCRbeta sequencing. Tofacitinib-treated patients had biopsies at baseline and at 4 and 24 weeks of treatment, with a later scalp biopsy in several patients. Clonality in the scalp was compared among normal scalp (n=4), patchy alopecia areata scalp (n=8), and alopecia totalis/universalis scalp (n=8). RNA was extracted with the PAXgene miRNA kit for fixed scalp, the miRNeasy kit for PBMCs, and the RNeasy kit for mouse skin. immunoSEQ multiplex PCR using 35 Vbeta forward primers and 13 Jbeta reverse primers was used to amplify TCRbeta CDR3 regions. Overall study outcomes, separate from this receptor: Resident alphabeta T cells in normal human skin are also sequenced, complicating scalp TCR repertoire analysis, unlike mouse skin dominated by gammadelta T cells. The treated cohort was small, with a single nonresponder, so links between baseline CD8+ expansion and response need larger studies. With tofacitinib, both scalp clonality and the number of expanded CD8+ clones among the top 100 scalp clones went down significantly. Higher clonality and more expanded CD8+ clones were observed in lesional scalp than in normal scalp, particularly in alopecia totalis/universalis, a finding suggestive of antigenic drive. Many expanded lesional clones persisted in scalp and blood during tofacitinib treatment, which may partly explain relapse after stopping treatment. Shared TCR sequences between patients were less evident than in mice, which may be partly attributable to HLA diversity in the patient population.

A word on this clone: Its antigen is unknown. No base quality values were provided; no much bigger clone lies one nucleotide off.

Interpreted using the paper, the time point label stands for: less than 30 weeks on oral tofacitinib. This specimen's treatment or condition label, per the study, means: oral pan-JAK inhibitor, 5-10 mg twice daily. From alopecia areata patients, peripheral blood was collected along with lesional scalp punch biopsies. PBMCs were separated by density centrifugation and stained for CD3, CD4 and CD8, after which CD4+ and CD8+ T cells were sorted on a FACSAria. The germline V gene (reference sequence) gives CDR1 as GTSNPN and CDR2 as SVGIG. From the cysteine through the phenylalanine, the CDR3 covers 16 amino acids. Only the CDR3 portion is preserved as DNA: 48 bases, with reading frame beginning at the first base. V loses 2 bases at its end and J loses 4 bases; junction bases beyond the gene matches: 10. The method was the immunoSEQ multiplex PCR assay. RNA was extracted from all samples and reverse transcribed into cDNA as template for TCR sequencing. SuperScript III was used to make first-strand cDNA, primed with a 2:1 mix of oligo-dT and random hexamers. Amplification bias was assessed with a synthetic immune receptor repertoire, and residual bias was removed computationally. The published analysis was carried out like this. Raw reads were preprocessed to remove errors, and CDR3 was defined by IMGT conventions from the conserved cysteine to phenylalanine. Clonality was computed by normalizing Shannon entropy by log2 of the number of productive unique TCRs and subtracting the result from 1. Whether each scalp clone was CD4 or CD8 was inferred by checking scalp TCRbeta sequences against the CD4 and CD8 repertoires from sorted blood. TCRdb mirrors the immuneACCESS table, restricted to in-frame sequences. Some clones are absent from its copies; in checked studies, under half trace to an unresolved V gene, and the reason for the others is unknown. V and J calls plus clone size are reproduced from that table; the DNA served to infer D and trimming. The sample yields 150,000 to 200,000 clones; approximately 60% were counted once. The top ten clonotypes cover over 12% of the sample.

In this chain, TRBV30 is recombined with TRBJ1-5; the central 8 bases match TRBD1. The sequence was obtained from a human donor with alopecia areata. This material consisted of CD4+ T cells sorted from blood, taken at week 24, from a patient treated with tofacitinib. The CDR3 in this case is CAWSSGAGGWNQPQHF. The nucleotide sequence reads as follows: TGTGCCTGGAGTTCTGGGGCAGGGGGCTGGAATCAGCCCCAGCATTTT.